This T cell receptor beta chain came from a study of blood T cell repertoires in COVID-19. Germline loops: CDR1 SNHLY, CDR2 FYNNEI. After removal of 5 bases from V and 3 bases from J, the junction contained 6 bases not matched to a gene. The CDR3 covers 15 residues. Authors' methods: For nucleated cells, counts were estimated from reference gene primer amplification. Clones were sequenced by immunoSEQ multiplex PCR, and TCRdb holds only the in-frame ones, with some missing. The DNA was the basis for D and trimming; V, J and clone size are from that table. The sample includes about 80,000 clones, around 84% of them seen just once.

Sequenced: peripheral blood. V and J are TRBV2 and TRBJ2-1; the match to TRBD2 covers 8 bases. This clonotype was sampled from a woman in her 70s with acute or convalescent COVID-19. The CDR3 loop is CASSFSGINYNEQFF. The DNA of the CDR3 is TGTGCCAGCAGTTTTAGCGGGATAAACTACAATGAGCAGTTCTTC.